These 21 T cell receptor beta chains originate from one sample sequenced in a study of response to subunit inactivated influenza vaccine. TCRdb redid the calling of the RT-PCR reads with MiXCR, one entry per CDR3 protein. The top ten hold under 13% of the sample, which has hundreds of thousands of distinct CDR3 sequences, about 20% seen once. The material was PBMCs from blood, obtained about 20 months after vaccination. The receptors stem from a man between 50 and 69 years old who received an inactivated influenza vaccine.

This clonotype showed up many times. The chain couples TRBV7-8 to TRBJ1-2, with D possibly TRBD1 on 5 matching bases. V was shortened by 8 bases and J by 2 bases, with 12 bases between the two germline ends. The CDR3 runs 13 residues. Per germline, CDR1 SGHVS and CDR2 FQNEAQ. The CDR3 protein is CASGQGRNYGYTF. DNA of the CDR3: TGTGCCAGCGGGCAGGGCCGAAACTATGGCTACACCTTC.

The sample holds a few counts of this clonotype. V gene TRBV6-2 or TRBV6-3 combines with J gene TRBJ1-6; possible D gene TRBD1, 6 bases. The CDR3 is 14 residues long. CDR1 is MNHEY and CDR2 is SVGEGT in the germline V gene. V dropped 8 bases and J dropped 10 bases, with 18 bases sitting between them. This CDR3 reads CASRPQGAESPLHF. The CDR3 DNA follows: TGTGCCAGCCGACCACAGGGCGCCGAATCACCCCTCCACTTT.

In nucleotides, the CDR3 is TGTGCCAGCAGCTTAAACCCGCTGGAGACCCAGTACTTC. Its translation is CASSLNPLETQYF. The genes are TRBV7-2 and TRBJ2-5; D unresolved. This CDR3 is 13 amino acids long. V lost 2 bases, J lost 5 bases, and 9 bases lay in between. Germline V gene lookup returns CDR1 SGHTA and CDR2 FQGNSA.

The J gene is TRBJ2-4, the V gene TRBV7-2; D possibly corresponds to TRBD2 (6 bases). Germline V gene lookup returns CDR1 SGHTA and CDR2 FQGNSA. Trimming removed 4 bases at V and 0 bases at J, with 7 bases between. This CDR3 has 14 residues. The CDR3 sequence is CASSSGLAKNIQYF. CDR3 bases: TGTGCCAGCAGCTCGGGACTAGCCAAAAACATTCAGTACTTC. Drawing the rest from reference TRBV7-2 and TRBJ2-4, the complete variable domain is GAGVSQSPSNKVTEKGKDVELRCDPISGHTALYWYRQSLGQGLEFLIYFQGNSAPDKSGLPSDRFSAERTGGSVSTLTIQRTQQEDSAVYLCASSSGLAKNIQYFGAGTRLSVL.

V gene TRBV11-1 combines with J gene TRBJ1-2; 8 bases map to TRBD1. Per the germline V gene, CDR1 is SGHAT and CDR2 is FQDESV (reference sequence). The CDR3 covers 19 residues. J gave up 2 bases and V 1 base, and 15 bases lay outside the gene matches. In DNA form, the CDR3 reads TGTGCCAGCAGCTTAGGAAATGGTCAGGGGGCAACACTGAACTATGGCTACACCTTC. Its translation: CASSLGNGQGATLNYGYTF.

The genes are TRBV4-1 and TRBJ2-1, with 7 bases matching TRBD1. Trimming at V came to 2 bases and at J to 8 bases, leaving 12 bases not matched to a gene. The length of the CDR3 is 16 residues. Germline V gene sequence: CDR1 MGHRA, CDR2 YSYEKL. The CDR3 DNA reads as TGCGCCAGCAGCCAACCCACAGGGGCTAGTGGTCATGAGCAGTTCTTC. Its translation: CASSQPTGASGHEQFF.

This clonotype was recorded a few times. This chain links TRBV21-1 with TRBJ2-6. TRBV21-1 is reported as a pseudogene. The CDR3 covers 19 residues. CDR3 bases: TGTGCCAGCAGCAAAGTTCGAGAAAGAGTAATTCCTGGGGCCAACGTCCTGACTTTC. It encodes CASSKVRERVIPGANVLTF.

V is TRBV4-2 and J is TRBJ1-5, with D perhaps matching TRBD1 (6 bases). This CDR3 is built from 15 residues. Germline CDR1 and CDR2: LGHNA and YNFKEQ. V shed 0 bases and J shed 3 bases, with 9 bases lying between them. The CDR3 DNA reads as TGTGCCAGCAGCCAAGAGGACAGTTACAATCAGCCCCAGCATTTT. Its translation: CASSQEDSYNQPQHF.

This chain uses TRBV6-1 with TRBJ1-5; D gene unclear. The germline V gene encodes CDR1 MNHNS and CDR2 SASEGT. The CDR3 has 14 amino acids. V was cut by 2 bases and J by 3 bases, with 8 bases left in between. CDR3: CASSEKTPNQPQHF. CDR3 coding DNA: TGTGCCAGCAGTGAAAAAACACCCAATCAGCCCCAGCATTTT.

This clonotype was counted at least ten times. The V and J genes are TRBV9 and TRBJ1-3, with TRBD1 matching over 9 bases. Germline V gene data show CDR1 as SGDLS and CDR2 as YYNGEE. CDR3 size: 14 residues. V lost 4 bases and J lost 6; bases outside the gene matches: 5. In nucleotides, the CDR3 is TGTGCCAGCAGCCACACAGGGGGCGAAAACACCATATATTTT. This gives the protein CASSHTGGENTIYF.

Of note for this clonotype: Its ends do not fully match the called genes, so a read error is possible. The rearrangement uses TRBV12-3 or TRBV12-4 and TRBJ1-1; 9 bases align to TRBD1. CDR3 length: 13 residues. In nucleotides, the CDR3 is TGTGCCATCAGTTGGGGACAGGGCTCTGAAGCTTTCTTT. It codes for CAISWGQGSEAFF.

The sample holds one count of this clonotype. The rearrangement uses TRBV6-1 and TRBJ2-7, with TRBD1 identical over 9 bases. The CDR3 contains 17 residues. V shed 1 base and J 5 bases; nucleotides not matched to a gene: 12. CDR1 is MNHNS and CDR2 is SASEGT in the germline V gene. This chain's CDR3 is CASSEDRGLTPTNEQYF. CDR3 in DNA: TGTGCCAGCAGTGAAGACAGGGGGCTCACTCCGACCAACGAGCAGTACTTC.

The genes are TRBV6-4 and TRBJ1-2; perhaps TRBD1 as D (5 bases). Germline V CDR1 and CDR2: MRHNA, SNTAGT. This CDR3 is 15 amino acids long. Between the trimmed V and J ends, which lost 3 bases and 2 bases, there was a span of 13 bases. As DNA, the CDR3 is TGTGCCAGCAGTGAAACAGACGGGGGGAACTATGGCTACACCTTC. This encodes CASSETDGGNYGYTF.

V is TRBV6-4 and J is TRBJ1-5; no firm D call. The V gene lost 6 bases and the J gene lost 0 bases, with 15 bases spanning the gap. The CDR3 is 16 amino acids. CDR1 and CDR2 from the germline V gene are MRHNA and SNTAGT. CDR3 protein: CASSHRKAYSNQPQHF. The CDR3 nucleotides read TGTGCCAGCAGCCACAGAAAGGCGTATAGCAATCAGCCCCAGCATTTT.

This clonotype was seen ten or more times. J is TRBJ1-2 and V is TRBV29-1; unclear D gene. Deletions cut 4 bases from V and 2 bases from J, with 11 bases between. CDR3 length: 13 residues. Germline CDR1 and CDR2: SQVTM and ANQGSEA. In nucleotides, the CDR3 is TGCAGCGTTGTAAGTGGTCAAAACTATGGCTACACCTTC. It codes for CSVVSGQNYGYTF.

DNA of the CDR3: TGTGCCAGCAGCCCTGCCGGGCTCCAAGAGACCCAGTACTTC. It encodes CASSPAGLQETQYF. The chain employs TRBV11-2 and TRBJ2-5, with D hard to call. With 5 bases removed from V and 1 base from J, the gap between germline ends came to 11 bases. CDR1 is SGHAT and CDR2 is FQNNGV in the germline V gene. The CDR3 consists of 14 residues.

The chain is built from TRBV20-1 and TRBJ2-3; perhaps TRBD1 as D (6 bases). CDR1 is DFQATT, CDR2 SNEGSKA, per germline (reference sequence). This CDR3 region has 14 residues. Trimming took 1 base from V and 4 from J, leaving 12 bases between them. CDR3 sequence: CSARGPGESDTQYF. As DNA, the CDR3 is TGCAGTGCTAGAGGTCCAGGGGAGTCAGATACGCAGTATTTT.

This rearrangement joins TRBV20-1 to TRBJ2-3; a possible D gene is TRBD2 (7 bases). The CDR3 runs to 17 residues. V lost 3 bases and J 2 bases, leaving 21 bases between the germline ends. Germline values: CDR1 DFQATT, CDR2 SNEGSKA (reference sequence). The chain's CDR3 is CSASDPQGRVFTDTQYF. In DNA, the CDR3 is TGCAGTGCTAGTGATCCCCAGGGGAGGGTTTTCACAGATACGCAGTATTTT.

This clonotype has more than one count but fewer than ten. The rearrangement uses TRBV27 and TRBJ2-7; 7 nucleotides agree with TRBD1. Germline values: CDR1 MNHEY, CDR2 SMNVEV (reference sequence). Germline trimming cut 3 bases from V and 4 bases from J; bases unmatched to any gene: 3. The CDR3 contains 13 residues. This chain's CDR3 is CASSFSGQYEQYF. The CDR3 DNA reads as TGTGCCAGCAGTTTTTCGGGACAGTACGAGCAGTACTTC.

The chain is built from TRBV7-2 and TRBJ1-2; no clear D. V lost 6 bases, J lost 0 bases, and 5 bases lay in between. The CDR3 is made up of 12 amino acids. Germline CDR1 SGHTA, CDR2 FQGNSA. The CDR3 region is CASSKTNYGYTF. In nucleotides, the CDR3 is TGTGCCAGCAGTAAAACTAACTATGGCTACACCTTC.

This sequence joins TRBV9 and TRBJ1-1, with D possibly matching TRBD1 (5 bases). The germline V gene encodes CDR1 SGDLS and CDR2 YYNGEE. The CDR3 spans 15 residues. V lost 2 bases and J lost 2, with 13 bases in between. CDR3 amino acids: CASSVGQGINTEAFF. CDR3 nucleotide sequence: TGTGCCAGCAGCGTCGGTCAGGGTATTAACACTGAAGCTTTCTTT.